The next 17 T cell receptor beta chains were all read from a single sample in a study of monozygotic twins with cystic fibrosis. Assay used: immunoSEQ multiplex PCR; TCRdb lists only in-frame clones, some missing. Among 30,000 or so clones listed, over 60% were seen once. Sequences were obtained from blood. Receptors were obtained from a girl aged 5-17 years with cystic fibrosis.

J is TRBJ2-1 and V is TRBV5-1; tentative D call: TRBD1 (6 bases). The length of the CDR3 is 16 residues. V was pared by 0 bases and J by 0 bases, with 10 bases between. Germline values: CDR1 SGHRS, CDR2 YFSETQ. The CDR3 coding sequence is TGCGCCAGCAGCTTGGCGCAGGGGAGCTCCTACAATGAGCAGTTCTTC. It encodes CASSLAQGSSYNEQFF.

This clone appeared a few times. The CDR3 nucleotides are TGCAGCCATGGGACAGGGAGAACCGGGGAGCTGTTTTTT. Its protein product is CSHGTGRTGELFF. The chain employs TRBV29-1 and TRBJ2-2; TRBD1 aligns across 9 bases. V was pared by 8 bases and J by 5 bases, with 6 bases of the junction left unmatched. Germline CDR1 reads SQVTM; CDR2 reads ANQGSEA. This CDR3 contains 13 residues.

The chain has TRBV27 and TRBJ1-2, with D perhaps matching TRBD1 (5 bases). This CDR3 comprises 14 residues. Germline lookup yields CDR1 MNHEY and CDR2 SMNVEV (reference sequence). V shed 1 base and J shed 8 bases, with 14 bases lying between them. CDR3 in amino acids: CASSLYAGQGGYTF. In DNA, the CDR3 is TGTGCCAGCAGTTTATACGCAGGGCAGGGCGGCTACACCTTC.

In this sample, this clone turned up a few times. The rearrangement joins TRBV11-1 to TRBJ2-1, with D perhaps TRBD1 (6 bases). V was pared by 7 bases and J by 10 bases, with 23 bases between. Germline V lookup: CDR1 SGHAT, CDR2 FQDESV (reference sequence). The CDR3 spans 15 residues. The CDR3 bases are TGTGCCAGCACCACCAGGAATACAGGGCTAGAGGAGCAGTTCTTC. Its protein product is CASTTRNTGLEEQFF.

V and J are TRBV10-3 and TRBJ1-2; D ambiguous. Germline assignment: CDR1 ENHRY and CDR2 SYGVKD. V was pared by 3 bases and J by 0 bases, with 8 bases between. The CDR3 contains 14 residues. The CDR3 here is CAISEGPANYGYTF. In DNA, the CDR3 is TGTGCCATCAGTGAAGGACCGGCTAACTATGGCTACACCTTC.

This chain links TRBV10-3 with TRBJ2-1; 11 nucleotides line up with TRBD2. The V segment lost 6 bases and the J segment 4 bases; nucleotides outside the gene matches: 26. This CDR3 spans 22 amino acids. CDR1 ENHRY and CDR2 SYGVKD come from the germline V gene. In nucleotides, the CDR3 is TGTGCCATCAGCACTCCGGGCTGGGGACAGAATTTCTTAGCGGGAGGGTACAATGAGCAGTTCTTC. Translated: CAISTPGWGQNFLAGGYNEQFF.

CDR3 region: CASSSSPIGTDTQYF. The CDR3 nucleotides are TGTGCCAGCAGTTCCTCCCCCATCGGCACAGATACGCAGTATTTT. The rearrangement links TRBV6-5 to TRBJ2-3; D gene uncertain. Germline-derived CDR1 and CDR2 are MNHEY and SVGAGI. The ends were cut back, 4 bases at V and 1 base at J, with 12 bases in the middle. CDR3 size: 15 residues.

The rearrangement uses TRBV4-3 and TRBJ2-3; the D is unclear. The CDR3 spans 14 residues. CDR1 is LGHNA and CDR2 is YSLEER in the germline V gene. Trimming shortened V by 3 bases and J by 6 bases, and 13 bases separated the two germline ends. The chain's CDR3 is CASSQDSRIDTQYF. The CDR3 region has the DNA TGCGCCAGCAGCCAGGATTCCCGAATCGATACGCAGTATTTT.

The chain has TRBV5-8 and TRBJ1-2, with 10 bases identical to TRBD1. CDR1 SGHTS and CDR2 YDEGEE come from the germline V gene. The CDR3 has 15 amino acids. J gave up 4 bases and V 0 bases, and 3 bases lay outside the gene matches. The DNA of the CDR3 is TGTGCCAGCAGCTTGGTCGGGACAGGGGTCTATGGCTACACCTTC. It encodes CASSLVGTGVYGYTF. Complete variable domain (other parts from reference TRBV5-8 and TRBJ1-2): EAGVTQSPTHLIKTRGQQATLRCSPISGHTSVYWYQQALGLGLQFLLWYDEGEERNRGNFPPRFSGRQFPNYSSELNVNALELEDSALYLCASSLVGTGVYGYTFGSGTRLTVV.

In this sample, this clone turned up a few times. This rearrangement joins TRBV4-3 to TRBJ1-4; D is unresolved. The CDR3 runs 17 residues. V shed 1 base and J shed 1 base, with 13 bases lying between them. Germline CDR1 reads LGHNA; CDR2 reads YSLEER. CDR3 amino acids: CASSQVVAAGTNEKLFF. As DNA, the CDR3 is TGCGCCAGCAGCCAAGTGGTCGCGGCGGGAACTAATGAAAAACTGTTTTTT.

V usage is TRBV5-8 and J usage is TRBJ2-7; 7 nucleotides align to TRBD1. Per the germline V gene, CDR1 is SGHTS and CDR2 is YDEGEE. This CDR3 spans 17 amino acids. V lost 6 bases to trimming and J lost 2 bases; unmatched junction nucleotides: 17. The CDR3: CASISIVLDRITYEQYF. The CDR3 nucleotides read TGTGCCAGCATCTCCATTGTTTTGGACAGGATAACCTACGAGCAGTACTTC.

A single count supports this clone. V is TRBV10-3 and J is TRBJ2-7; possible D gene TRBD1, 6 bases. Germline loops: CDR1 ENHRY, CDR2 SYGVKD. V was clipped by 4 bases and J by 5 bases, with 15 bases between them. The CDR3 is 14 amino acids. The DNA for the CDR3 is TGTGCCATCAGTGGGGTCAGGGGCCCCGACGAGCAGTACTTC. Translated: CAISGVRGPDEQYF.

The CDR3 is CASSLQGTGTEAFF. CDR3 nucleotide sequence: TGCGCCAGCAGCCTACAGGGTACGGGGACTGAAGCTTTCTTT. This chain uses TRBV4-3 with TRBJ1-1, with a tentative D call TRBD1 (6 bases). Trimming took off 4 bases at V and 5 bases at J, with 14 bases between the two ends. The CDR3 spans 14 residues. Per the germline V gene, CDR1 is LGHNA and CDR2 is YSLEER.

The rearrangement links TRBV15 to TRBJ2-1; D is ambiguous. From germline, CDR1 is LNHNV and CDR2 YYDKDF (reference sequence). The CDR3 sequence is 13 residues long. Trimming left V 5 bases short and J 3 bases short, with 8 bases between. The CDR3 DNA is TGTGCCACCAGCGTAGACATCTACAATGAGCAGTTCTTC. Protein product: CATSVDIYNEQFF.

This chain joins TRBV5-1 and TRBJ2-1; D is undetermined. Trimming took 0 bases from V and 6 from J, leaving 7 bases between them. Per germline, CDR1 SGHRS and CDR2 YFSETQ. The CDR3 spans 13 residues. CDR3 DNA sequence: TGCGCCAGCAGCTTGGGAGTCGGCAATGAGCAGTTCTTC. Amino acid sequence: CASSLGVGNEQFF.

V and J are TRBV2 and TRBJ2-1; the D is unclear. The germline V and J ends were trimmed by 7 bases and 5 bases, with 9 bases remaining between them. Looked up from germline, CDR1 is SNHLY and CDR2 is FYNNEI. CDR3 length: 12 amino acids. The CDR3 region has the DNA TGTGCCAGCAATTATTGGGACAATGAGCAGTTCTTC. Its translation is CASNYWDNEQFF.

The count of this clone is one. The chain couples TRBV2 to TRBJ1-5; D might be TRBD1 (5 bases). Trimming removed 6 bases at V and 0 bases at J, with 12 bases between. Germline V gives CDR1 SNHLY, CDR2 FYNNEI. There are 15 residues in the CDR3. The CDR3 DNA sequence: TGTGCCAGCAGGGGGGACGGCTATAGCAATCAGCCCCAGCATTTT. As protein: CASRGDGYSNQPQHF.